This record concerns one T cell receptor (beta chain) sequence. The data were taken from a study of beta chain features in type 1 diabetes. Overall study context: What patients shared with healthy donors was a similar profile of age, gender and cell yields.

Expressed TCRB transcripts were sequenced after all isolated RNA was converted to cDNA. Deep immunoSEQ sequencing covered naive, central memory and regulatory T cell samples. Clones were sequenced by immunoSEQ multiplex PCR, and TCRdb holds only the in-frame ones, with some missing. In the table there are 120,000 to 150,000 clones, about 10% of which are singletons. The CDR3 runs 14 residues. CDR1 KGHSH and CDR2 LQKENI come from the germline V gene. Trimming took off 2 bases at V and 13 bases at J, with 15 bases between the two ends. Specimen: naive CD4+ T cells from blood. V is TRBV18 and J is TRBJ1-6; TRBD1 is a possible D gene (5 bases). The TCR originated in a man between 18 and 35 years old in good health. The CDR3 bases are TGTGCCAGCTCACCATCCGACGGGGGTCGGCCCCTCCACTTT. Translation gives CASSPSDGGRPLHF.